The clone carrying this TCR beta chain was counted between two and nine times. The antigen remains undetermined. Use of 60 Vbeta and 13 Jbeta primers characterized the PCR. Measured with immunoSEQ multiplex PCR; TCRdb has only the in-frame clones, and not every one. Of more than 200,000 clones detected, roughly 84% appear once; the ten largest clones hold roughly 1.3%. This entry is derived from a study of cytomegalovirus exposure and HLA in healthy donors. V gave up 5 bases and J gave up 1 base, with 17 bases separating them. The CDR3 covers 16 residues. Germline CDR1 and CDR2: MNHEY and SMNVEV (reference sequence). The donors, nominally healthy at sampling, likely had unrecorded immune exposures. No record exists of this donor's CMV serostatus. Regarding the study as a whole: A previous analysis found most TCR beta V segments productive roughly 90% or roughly 30% of the time. There was a cluster of highly shared sequence variants that was likely a sequencing artifact.

The chain links TRBV27 to TRBJ1-1; D is perhaps TRBD1 (6 bases). The TCR originated in a human donor in good health. The sequenced sample was PBMCs. As DNA, the CDR3 is TGTGCCAGCAGTCCCTCCTCATACAGGGAGAACACTGAAGCTTTCTTT. This codes for CASSPSSYRENTEAFF.